This T cell receptor beta chain was identified during a study of beta chain features in type 1 diabetes. CDR3 length: 14 residues. Trimming cost V 4 bases and J 3 bases, with 13 bases left between them. Per the germline V gene, CDR1 is SGHDN and CDR2 is FVKESK. This clone was detected only a few times. Reverse transcribing all isolated RNA meant expressed TCRB transcripts were sequenced. Some clones are missing from TCRdb's copy, which holds only in-frame ones; the method was immunoSEQ multiplex PCR. Found here are 600,000 to 650,000 clones, roughly 15% of them singletons; the top ten hold about 0.097%.

The chain uses TRBV14 and TRBJ2-7; D could derive from TRBD1 or TRBD2 (7 bases each). What was sequenced was naive CD4+ T cells from blood. The receptor's source is a man aged 18-30 years in good health. The CDR3 DNA reads as TGTGCCAGCAGCCTCCAGGGGGGGTTCTACGAGCAGTACTTC. Amino acid sequence: CASSLQGGFYEQYF.